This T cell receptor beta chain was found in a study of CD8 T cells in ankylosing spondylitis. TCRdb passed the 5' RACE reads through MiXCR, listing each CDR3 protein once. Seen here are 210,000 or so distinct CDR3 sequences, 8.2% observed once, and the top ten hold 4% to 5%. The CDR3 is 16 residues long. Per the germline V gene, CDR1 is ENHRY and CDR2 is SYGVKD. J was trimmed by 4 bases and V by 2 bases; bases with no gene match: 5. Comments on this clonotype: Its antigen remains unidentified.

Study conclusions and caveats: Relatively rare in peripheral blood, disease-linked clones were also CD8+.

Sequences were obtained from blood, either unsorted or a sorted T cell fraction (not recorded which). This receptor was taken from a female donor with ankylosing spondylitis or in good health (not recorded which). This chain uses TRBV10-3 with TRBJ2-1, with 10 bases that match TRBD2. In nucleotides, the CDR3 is TGTGCCATCAGTGAGGGAGCGGGAGGGTCATACAATGAGCAGTTCTTC. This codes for CAISEGAGGSYNEQFF.